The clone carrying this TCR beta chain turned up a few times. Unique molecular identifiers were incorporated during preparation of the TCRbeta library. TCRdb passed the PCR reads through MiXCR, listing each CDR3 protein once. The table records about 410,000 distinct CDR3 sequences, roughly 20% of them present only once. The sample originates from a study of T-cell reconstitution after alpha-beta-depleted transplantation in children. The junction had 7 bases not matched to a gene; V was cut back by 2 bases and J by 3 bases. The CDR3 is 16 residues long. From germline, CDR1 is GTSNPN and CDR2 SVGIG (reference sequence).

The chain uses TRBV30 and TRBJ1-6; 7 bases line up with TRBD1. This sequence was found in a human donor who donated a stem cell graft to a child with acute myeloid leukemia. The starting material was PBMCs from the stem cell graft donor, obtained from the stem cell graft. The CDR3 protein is CAWSTTGQRYNSPLHF. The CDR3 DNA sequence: TGTGCCTGGAGTACCACGGGACAGCGCTATAATTCACCCCTCCACTTT.